This T cell receptor beta chain comes out of a study of shared clonotypes between healthy human individuals. Across the whole study: A couple of female and a few male donors aged 18 to 49 were enrolled.

This CDR3 spans 17 amino acids. CDR1 is SGHAT and CDR2 is FQNNGV in the germline V gene. J gave up 4 bases and V 5 bases, and 10 bases lay outside the gene matches. On this clone: The sample holds other DNA sequences that translate to the same CDR3.

Generated by immunoSEQ multiplex PCR, the TCRdb table keeps only in-frame clones and is missing some. Of about 2.1 million clones listed, about 92% are singletons. CD8 cells classed as naive were CD45RO-negative and positively selected for CCR7, excluding terminally differentiated effector memory CD45RA+ cells. Free of recent acute infections or vaccinations, the donors were healthy HIV-negative adults. The sample consisted of naive CD8+ T cells from PBMCs. The clonotype originates from a man aged 18 to 35 in good health. Some clones in this sample may be carry-over from other donors' samples. The chain combines TRBV11-2 with TRBJ2-2, with 10 bases matching TRBD2. The CDR3 region is CASSARASGSSTGELFF. CDR3 nucleotide sequence: TGTGCCAGCAGCGCTCGGGCTAGCGGGAGTAGCACCGGGGAGCTGTTTTTT. Full variable domain (missing parts from reference TRBV11-2 and TRBJ2-2): EAGVAQSPRYKIIEKRQSVAFWCNPISGHATLYWYQQILGQGPKLLIQFQNNGVVDDSQLPKDRFSAERLKGVDSTLKIQPAKLEDSAVYLCASSARASGSSTGELFFGEGSRLTVL.